The 15 T cell receptor beta chains below come from one sample, sequenced in a study of OX40 agonist ivuxolimab in advanced cancers. TCRdb's table, derived via immunoSEQ multiplex PCR, lists solely in-frame clones and lacks some. This table holds tens of thousands of clones, 80% to 95% found once. Sequencing used CD4+ or CD8+ T cells sorted from blood, obtained in a trial of the OX40 agonist ivuxolimab. These receptors were obtained from an adult with an advanced solid tumor such as melanoma, head and neck, liver or kidney cancer.

The CDR3: CASLQNPLRFNTQYF. The CDR3 nucleotides read TGTGCCAGCCTCCAAAACCCCCTTAGATTTAATACGCAGTATTTT. The rearrangement uses TRBV28 and TRBJ2-3, with D uncertain. Trimming took 8 bases from V and 7 from J, leaving 22 bases between them. The CDR3 covers 15 residues. Germline CDR1 reads MDHEN; CDR2 reads SYDVKM.

The rearrangement uses TRBV19 and TRBJ2-6; D call uncertain. Germline CDR1 LNHDA, CDR2 SQIVND (reference sequence). Trimming stripped 2 bases from V and 0 bases from J, with 11 bases between. The CDR3 runs to 17 residues. The CDR3 region is CASSITQSSSGANVLTF. The CDR3 nucleotides read TGTGCCAGTAGTATAACACAGTCCAGCTCTGGGGCCAACGTCCTGACTTTC. Based on the CDR3 plus reference TRBV19 and TRBJ2-6, the full variable domain is DGGITQSPKYLFRKEGQNVTLSCEQNLNHDAMYWYRQDPGQGLRLIYYSQIVNDFQKGDIAEGYSVSREKKESFPLTVTSAQKNPTAFYLCASSITQSSSGANVLTFGAGSRLTVL.

This chain uses TRBV9 with TRBJ2-1; no definite D call. The CDR3 is made up of 12 amino acids. Trimming removed 4 bases at V and 5 bases at J, with 7 bases between. The germline V gene encodes CDR1 SGDLS and CDR2 YYNGEE. CDR3 region: CASSPSDNEQFF. CDR3 nucleotide sequence: TGTGCCAGCAGCCCCTCGGACAATGAGCAGTTCTTC. Using reference TRBV9 and TRBJ2-1 for the parts outside the CDR3, the full variable domain is DSGVTQTPKHLITATGQRVTLRCSPRSGDLSVYWYQQSLDQGLQFLIQYYNGEERAKGNILERFSAQQFPDLHSELNLSSLELGDSALYFCASSPSDNEQFFGPGTRLTVL.

The chain recombines TRBV5-1 with TRBJ2-1, with D possibly being TRBD2 (6 bases). CDR1 is SGHRS and CDR2 is YFSETQ in the germline V gene. This CDR3 is 15 amino acids long. Trimming left V 4 bases short and J 4 bases short, with 15 bases between. The CDR3 sequence is CASSRAVAEYNEQFF. As DNA, the CDR3 is TGCGCCAGCAGCAGAGCGGTAGCGGAATACAATGAGCAGTTCTTC.

As to this clone: One end of the junction varies from germline; a read error may be responsible. The rearrangement links TRBV7-2 to TRBJ2-7; D not certain. This CDR3 is built from 14 residues. The germline V gene has CDR1 SGHTA and CDR2 FQGNSA. CDR3 DNA: TGTGCCAGCAGGTTAGGTGCTCAGGCCTACGAGCAGTACTTC. It is translated as CASRLGAQAYEQYF. Full variable domain (outside the CDR3, taken from reference TRBV7-2 and TRBJ2-7): GAGVSQSPSNKVTEKGKDVELRCDPISGHTALYWYRQSLGQGLEFLIYFQGNSAPDKSGLPSDRFSAERTGGSVSTLTIQRTQQEDSAVYLCASRLGAQAYEQYFGPGTRLTVT.

The rearrangement links TRBV10-1 to TRBJ2-7, with TRBD1 matching 12 bases. With V trimmed by 3 bases and J by 4 bases, 7 bases remained unmatched. Germline CDR1 reads WNHNN; CDR2 reads SYGVQD (reference sequence). The CDR3 sequence is 16 residues long. CDR3 DNA sequence: TGCGCCAGCAGTGATTCGGGGACAGGGGGCCGGTACGAGCAGTACTTC. It codes for CASSDSGTGGRYEQYF.

This chain uses TRBV14 with TRBJ2-1; no firm D call. The CDR3 is made up of 12 amino acids. Germline V gene lookup returns CDR1 SGHDN and CDR2 FVKESK. V gave up 8 bases and J gave up 10 bases, with 15 bases separating them. CDR3 DNA sequence: TGTGCCAGCGTTCGGGCCCTGTGGGAGCAGTTCTTC. Amino acid sequence: CASVRALWEQFF.

This chain links TRBV7-9 with TRBJ1-2; TRBD1 is a possible D gene (6 bases). V was pared by 8 bases and J by 5 bases, with 6 bases between. The CDR3 extends over 10 amino acids. The germline V gene has CDR1 SEHNR and CDR2 FQNEAQ (reference sequence). CDR3 sequence reads: CASGQYGYTF. CDR3 DNA: TGTGCCAGCGGACAGTATGGCTACACCTTC.

The chain uses TRBV14 and TRBJ1-6, with TRBD1 matching over 7 bases. Germline CDR1 reads SGHDN; CDR2 reads FVKESK. The CDR3 consists of 16 residues. V shed 0 bases and J 7 bases; nucleotides not matched to a gene: 6. This CDR3 reads CASSQDLTGLNSPLHF. The CDR3 region has the DNA TGTGCCAGCAGCCAAGATCTGACAGGGCTGAATTCACCCCTCCACTTT. The whole variable domain, remainder taken from reference TRBV14 and TRBJ1-6, is EAGVTQFPSHSVIEKGQTVTLRCDPISGHDNLYWYRRVMGKEIKFLLHFVKESKQDESGMPNNRFLAERTGGTYSTLKVQPAELEDSGVYFCASSQDLTGLNSPLHFGNGTRLTVT.

V is TRBV5-1 and J is TRBJ2-1, with TRBD2 matching 8 bases. After removal of 6 bases from V and 0 bases from J, the junction contained 8 bases not matched to a gene. The CDR3 sequence is 16 residues long. Germline-derived CDR1 and CDR2 are SGHRS and YFSETQ. The CDR3 DNA reads as TGCGCCAGCACCCCAACGGGGGGGAGCTCCTACAATGAGCAGTTCTTC. Amino acid sequence: CASTPTGGSSYNEQFF. Looking up the rest from reference TRBV5-1 and TRBJ2-1 gives the full variable domain: KAGVTQTPRYLIKTRGQQVTLSCSPISGHRSVSWYQQTPGQGLQFLFEYFSETQRNKGNFPGRFSGRQFSNSRSEMNVSTLELGDSALYLCASTPTGGSSYNEQFFGPGTRLTVL.

This clone was detected a few times. The rearrangement uses TRBV30 and TRBJ1-4, with a tentative D call TRBD1 (5 bases). The V gene's germline CDR1 is GTSNPN and CDR2 SVGIG (reference sequence). The CDR3 loop spans 12 amino acids. Trimming removed 5 bases at V and 11 bases at J, with 15 bases between. The CDR3 sequence is CAWDSGPGKLFF. Written as DNA, the CDR3 is TGTGCCTGGGATTCGGGGCCGGGGAAACTGTTTTTT.

V gene TRBV28 combines with J gene TRBJ2-3, with 7 bases fitting TRBD2. The CDR3 extends over 14 amino acids. Germline values: CDR1 MDHEN, CDR2 SYDVKM. V shed 6 bases and J 6 bases; nucleotides not matched to a gene: 9. The CDR3 nucleotides are TGTGCCAGCAGCTCGGGGGGTTCGAAGGATACGCAGTATTTT. Its protein product is CASSSGGSKDTQYF. Based on the CDR3 plus reference TRBV28 and TRBJ2-3, the full variable domain is DVKVTQSSRYLVKRTGEKVFLECVQDMDHENMFWYRQDPGLGLRLIYFSYDVKMKEKGDIPEGYSVSREKKERFSLILESASTNQTSMYLCASSSGGSKDTQYFGPGTRLTVL.

This chain connects TRBV5-4 to TRBJ2-2; D ambiguous. The CDR3 has 15 amino acids. The germline CDR1 and CDR2 sequences are SGHNT and YYREEE (reference sequence). Trimming took 2 bases from V and 0 from J, leaving 8 bases between them. The CDR3 protein is CASSFASSNTGELFF. The CDR3 DNA reads TGTGCCAGCAGCTTTGCGTCTTCGAACACCGGGGAGCTGTTTTTT.

CDR3 nucleotides: TGCGCCAGCAGCTCCAATAGCGGGAGGGCCGGAACCGGGGAGCTGTTTTTT. Translation gives CASSSNSGRAGTGELFF. The J gene is TRBJ2-2, the V gene TRBV5-1, with 11 bases matching TRBD2. Trimming at V came to 3 bases and at J to 5 bases, leaving 9 bases not matched to a gene. The CDR3 runs to 17 residues. Germline V gene sequence: CDR1 SGHRS, CDR2 YFSETQ.

The V gene is TRBV5-4, the J gene TRBJ2-3, with 7 bases aligning to TRBD2. Germline lookup yields CDR1 SGHNT and CDR2 YYREEE (reference sequence). This CDR3 is built from 16 residues. V lost 3 bases to trimming and J lost 3 bases; unmatched junction nucleotides: 10. CDR3 in DNA: TGTGCCAGCAGCTGGGGAGGGTATGCGCGTACAGATACGCAGTATTTT. This translates into CASSWGGYARTDTQYF.